The text below deals with one T cell receptor beta chain. Its antigen is unknown. This CDR3 has 14 residues. CDR1 and CDR2 from the germline V gene are DFQATT and SNEGSKA (reference sequence). With V trimmed by 5 bases and J by 3 bases, 9 bases remained unmatched. These data are taken from a study of vaccination and CD4 T cells after COVID-19. General study results and limits: Spike mono-reactive clones accounted for 304 of the 307 vaccine-specific clones found in convalescent patients.

Sequence data for DNA of cultured CD4+ T cells were generated by the Oncomine TCR Beta short-read assay. TCRdb analysed the PCR reads with MiXCR anew, one entry per CDR3 protein. The profile shows about 26,000 distinct CDR3 sequences, roughly 40% of them singletons. Treatment meaning: approximately nine-day PBMC culture with coronavirus spike peptide pools or control peptides (ViraFEST assay). Wells contained roughly 2.2 million PBMCs each, and these were cultured with around 10 IU/ml IL-2 and roughly 9.8 ug/ml peptide pools. This sequence originates from a human donor who had recovered from COVID-19. V and J are TRBV20-1 and TRBJ1-1; the match to TRBD1 covers 7 bases. Input material: CD4+ T cells from blood, cultured in vitro. The CDR3 sequence: CSAPPGGRDTEAFF. DNA for the CDR3: TGCAGTGCTCCCCCAGGGGGGAGGGACACTGAAGCTTTCTTT.